The source of this T cell receptor beta chain is a study of T-cell reconstitution after alpha-beta-depleted transplantation in children. Study observations and caveats: Some patients showed high day-60 TCRbeta diversity, which derived from surviving recipient T cells and thymic progenitors. Once a year had passed after transplant, T-cell counts and diversity came mostly from newly produced T cells. Expanded graft clones, several hundred of them, were reportedly the source of alpha-beta T cells about two months after transplant.

In this sample, this clonotype turned up once. What it binds is unknown. Unique molecular identifiers tagged the TCRbeta library. TCRdb itself ran the PCR reads through MiXCR, one entry per CDR3 protein. The sample comprises under 250,000 distinct CDR3 sequences, approximately 15% of which are singletons, and around 45% rests with the top ten. The source is a male patient aged 2 to 9 who had a stem cell transplant for acute lymphoblastic leukemia, so the T cells may come from the graft donor. The sample here was PBMCs, mostly from graft donor cells, taken 360 days after TCRalphabeta/CD19-depleted stem cell transplant.

CDR3 in DNA: TGTGCCAGCAGCCCCGGGGGACAAGTCGGCACAGATACGCAGTATTTT. Protein sequence: CASSPGGQVGTDTQYF. V gene TRBV11-3 combines with J gene TRBJ2-3; D might be TRBD1 or TRBD2, each matching 6 bases. Per the germline V gene, CDR1 is SGHNT and CDR2 is YENEEA. V was cut by 5 bases and J by 1 base, with 16 bases left in between. The CDR3 consists of 16 residues.